These 22 T cell receptor beta chains came from one sample sequenced in a study of regulatory T cells in long-lasting Graves disease. Indicated time point: persistent/refractory GD, antithyroid drugs over 5 years with positive TRAb. RNA extracted from PBMCs served as the sequencing template. Investigators prepared the TCR beta libraries by applying iRepertoire HTBI primers and Arm-PCR of CDR3 regions. In TCRdb, the multiplex PCR reads were re-called with MiXCR into one record per CDR3 protein. The sample lists hundreds of thousands of distinct CDR3 sequences, 25% to 30% occurring once. Sequenced material: peripheral blood mononuclear cells (PBMCs), taken when the disease was refractory, from a patient treated with antithyroid drugs. These receptors came from a female donor with Graves disease.

This clonotype turned up a few times. This chain joins TRBV29-1 and TRBJ2-7; 12 bases are shared with TRBD2. V trimming: 7 bases; J trimming: 0 bases; junction bases outside the gene matches: 4. The CDR3 sequence is 14 residues long. Germline assignment: CDR1 SQVTM and CDR2 ANQGSEA. The CDR3: CSAQGLAGSYEQYF. Here the CDR3 DNA reads TGCAGCGCCCAGGGACTAGCGGGCTCCTACGAGCAGTACTTC.

The chain carries TRBV9 and TRBJ1-1; D ambiguous. Germline V gene sequence: CDR1 SGDLS, CDR2 YYNGEE. The CDR3 spans 14 residues. V gave up 2 bases and J gave up 7 bases, with 15 bases separating them. This CDR3 reads CASSVTEGPDEAFF. In DNA form, the CDR3 reads TGTGCCAGCAGCGTTACCGAAGGTCCGGATGAAGCTTTCTTT.

This clonotype has only one observation. V gene TRBV3-1 combines with J gene TRBJ2-7, with D uncertain. The CDR3 is made up of 15 amino acids. Trimming removed 4 bases from V and 7 bases from J, with 20 bases in between. CDR1 and CDR2 (germline): LGHDT, YNNKEL (reference sequence). CDR3: CASSPWGQILDEQYF. The CDR3 DNA reads as TGTGCCAGCAGCCCATGGGGTCAGATCCTTGATGAGCAGTACTTC.

The genes are TRBV5-5 and TRBJ2-2; tentative D call: TRBD1 (6 bases). The CDR3 is 16 amino acids. The V end was cut by 4 bases, the J end by 4 bases, with 17 bases between. Germline CDR1 SGHKS, CDR2 YYEKEE (reference sequence). CDR3 sequence reads: CASSPIHRETTGELFF. Written as DNA, the CDR3 is TGTGCCAGCAGCCCAATTCACAGGGAAACCACCGGGGAGCTGTTTTTT.

Comment on this clonotype: At one end, the junction sequence differs from germline, possibly due to a read error. V usage is TRBV6-1 and J usage is TRBJ2-3; the match to TRBD2 covers 10 bases. From germline, CDR1 is MNHNS and CDR2 SASEGT. The CDR3 has 18 amino acids. CDR3 nucleotide sequence: TGTGCCAGCAGAGAAGCTAGCGGGAGATGGGTTATGACAGATACGCAGTATTTT. Its protein product is CASREASGRWVMTDTQYF.

V gene TRBV7-9 combines with J gene TRBJ2-6, with D tentatively TRBD1 or TRBD2 (6 bases each). The CDR3 sequence is 19 residues long. Trimming left V 5 bases short and J 4 bases short, with 24 bases between. Germline V gene data show CDR1 as SEHNR and CDR2 as FQNEAQ (reference sequence). DNA for the CDR3: TGTGCCAGCAGCGCGTGGGGCAGGGGAGGCCTGTCGGGGGCCAACGTCCTGACTTTC. Protein: CASSAWGRGGLSGANVLTF.

This clonotype has more than one count but fewer than ten. The chain is built from TRBV6-2 or TRBV6-3 and TRBJ2-5, with D maybe TRBD1 (6 bases). This CDR3 comprises 15 residues. The germline gives CDR1 MNHEY, CDR2 SVGEGT. Deletions cut 0 bases from V and 3 bases from J, with 11 bases between. CDR3 coding DNA: TGTGCCAGCAGTTACTCGGGGGCCGGGGAAGAGACCCAGTACTTC. Encoded protein: CASSYSGAGEETQYF.

CDR3 coding DNA: TGTGCCAGTAGTTTTAGGGGAGTCGATCAGCCCCAGCATTTT. Its protein is CASSFRGVDQPQHF. The chain combines TRBV19 with TRBJ1-5; the D gene is possibly TRBD1 (5 bases). The CDR3 extends over 14 amino acids. CDR1 is LNHDA and CDR2 is SQIVND in the germline V gene (reference sequence). Trimming took off 5 bases at V and 5 bases at J, with 13 bases between the two ends.

The chain employs TRBV30 and TRBJ1-6; D is undetermined. V was cut by 3 bases and J by 6 bases, with 9 bases left in between. This CDR3 region has 13 residues. Germline lookup yields CDR1 GTSNPN and CDR2 SVGIG (reference sequence). CDR3 loop: CAWRGATNSPLHF. CDR3 bases: TGTGCCTGGAGAGGAGCGACTAATTCACCCCTCCACTTT.

The genes are TRBV11-2 and TRBJ2-2, with 7 bases fitting TRBD2. V was pared by 8 bases and J by 4 bases, with 4 bases of the junction left unmatched. The CDR3 has 13 residues. The germline gives CDR1 SGHAT, CDR2 FQNNGV. Here the CDR3 reads CASGRTSTGELFF. The DNA for the CDR3 is TGTGCCAGCGGCCGGACTAGCACCGGGGAGCTGTTTTTT. Complete variable domain (other parts from reference TRBV11-2 and TRBJ2-2): EAGVAQSPRYKIIEKRQSVAFWCNPISGHATLYWYQQILGQGPKLLIQFQNNGVVDDSQLPKDRFSAERLKGVDSTLKIQPAKLEDSAVYLCASGRTSTGELFFGEGSRLTVL.

This clonotype was recorded many times. The chain couples TRBV30 to TRBJ1-5, with 9 bases aligning to TRBD1. The CDR3 is 16 amino acids. In germline, CDR1 is GTSNPN, CDR2 SVGIG (reference sequence). V lost 3 bases to trimming and J lost 1 base; unmatched junction nucleotides: 7. The CDR3 loop is CAWRKYGTGSNQPQHF. CDR3 DNA sequence: TGTGCCTGGAGAAAATACGGGACAGGGAGCAATCAGCCCCAGCATTTT.

This chain uses TRBV12-3 or TRBV12-4 with TRBJ1-1, with D possibly TRBD1 on 5 matching bases. The CDR3 is 14 residues long. The V end was cut by 2 bases, the J end by 6 bases, with 13 bases between. The CDR3 protein is CASSLFAGRSEAFF. The CDR3 coding sequence is TGTGCCAGCAGTTTATTTGCAGGGCGTTCTGAAGCTTTCTTT.

The rearrangement uses TRBV20-1 and TRBJ2-7; 7 bases map to TRBD2. The CDR3 runs 15 residues. Unmatched junction bases numbered 8, after V lost 0 bases and J lost 3 bases. The germline V gene encodes CDR1 DFQATT and CDR2 SNEGSKA (reference sequence). The CDR3 DNA reads TGCAGTGCTAGAGATCGGGCTAGCGGAGTCTACGAGCAGTACTTC. Translating it yields CSARDRASGVYEQYF.

This clonotype was picked up many times. This chain connects TRBV28 to TRBJ2-5; 8 positions agree with TRBD1. The CDR3 runs 15 residues. CDR1 MDHEN and CDR2 SYDVKM come from the germline V gene. Trimming cost V 2 bases and J 4 bases; bases outside gene matches: 6. In DNA form, the CDR3 reads TGTGCCAGCAGTTTACACGGACAGGGTAGAGAGACCCAGTACTTC. Protein product: CASSLHGQGRETQYF.

This clonotype was detected a few times. V usage is TRBV3-1 and J usage is TRBJ2-7; unclear D gene. From germline, CDR1 is LGHDT and CDR2 YNNKEL (reference sequence). The germline V and J ends were trimmed by 3 bases and 2 bases, with 5 bases remaining between them. This CDR3 region has 12 residues. The CDR3 DNA reads as TGTGCCAGCAGCCATCCAGCCTACGAGCAGTACTTC. Translated, it gives CASSHPAYEQYF.

This sequence joins TRBV12-3 or TRBV12-4 and TRBJ1-5, with D possibly being TRBD1 (5 bases). The V and J ends lost 5 bases and 9 bases respectively, with 14 bases between them. The CDR3 is 13 amino acids. CDR3 in DNA: TGTGCCAGCAGTGGACACTCCGGGGGGCCCCAGCATTTT. Its protein is CASSGHSGGPQHF.

V is TRBV30 and J is TRBJ1-6, with TRBD1 identical over 7 bases. V lost 3 bases, J lost 12 bases, and 8 bases stayed unmatched. Germline values: CDR1 GTSNPN, CDR2 SVGIG (reference sequence). This CDR3 has 13 residues. CDR3 loop: CAWSGGTGEPLHF. CDR3 coding DNA: TGTGCCTGGAGCGGGGGAACAGGGGAACCCCTCCACTTT.

The chain carries TRBV28 and TRBJ1-1, with 8 bases lining up with TRBD1. The length of the CDR3 is 16 residues. Unmatched junction bases numbered 9, after V lost 6 bases and J lost 0 bases. CDR1 MDHEN and CDR2 SYDVKM come from the germline V gene. The CDR3 protein is CASSLRQGAMNTEAFF. The CDR3 nucleotides read TGTGCCAGCAGCTTAAGGCAGGGGGCCATGAACACTGAAGCTTTCTTT.

The chain uses TRBV5-6 and TRBJ2-6; 9 bases line up with TRBD2. The CDR3 length is 18 residues. CDR1 SGHDT and CDR2 YYEEEE come from the germline V gene. Germline trimming cut 5 bases from V and 0 bases from J; bases unmatched to any gene: 9. This CDR3 is CASSAGTSRYSGANVLTF. The DNA for the CDR3 is TGTGCCAGCAGTGCCGGGACTAGCAGATACTCTGGGGCCAACGTCCTGACTTTC.

The chain is built from TRBV10-3 and TRBJ1-1; TRBD1 matches at 9 bases. CDR1 is ENHRY and CDR2 is SYGVKD in the germline V gene. The CDR3 loop spans 14 amino acids. The junction had 4 bases not matched to a gene; V was cut back by 7 bases and J by 1 base. The CDR3 DNA follows: TGTGCCATCACTTCGACAGGGGGGAACACTGAAGCTTTCTTT. Protein: CAITSTGGNTEAFF.

This clonotype was seen a few times. V is TRBV11-1 and J is TRBJ1-1, with D possibly being TRBD1 (5 bases). V was cut by 5 bases and J by 1 base, with 17 bases left in between. CDR1 is SGHAT and CDR2 is FQDESV in the germline V gene (reference sequence). The CDR3 is 16 residues long. The chain's CDR3 is CASSDNIGAGNTEAFF. CDR3 sequence (DNA): TGTGCCAGCAGCGATAACATAGGGGCCGGGAACACTGAAGCTTTCTTT. Together with reference TRBV11-1 and TRBJ1-1, the CDR3 gives the full variable domain: EAEVAQSPRYKITEKSQAVAFWCDPISGHATLYWYRQILGQGPELLVQFQDESVVDDSQLPKDRFSAERLKGVDSTLKIQPAELGDSAMYLCASSDNIGAGNTEAFFGQGTRLTVV.

A few counts support this clonotype. This chain uses TRBV6-5 with TRBJ1-1, with D perhaps TRBD1 (6 bases). The CDR3 sequence is 15 residues long. CDR1 is MNHEY, CDR2 SVGAGI, per germline. V lost 0 bases and J 4 bases, leaving 12 bases between the germline ends. For the CDR3, the DNA is TGTGCCAGCAGTTACTCGGTCAGGGGTCTCACTGAAGCTTTCTTT. This gives the protein CASSYSVRGLTEAFF.